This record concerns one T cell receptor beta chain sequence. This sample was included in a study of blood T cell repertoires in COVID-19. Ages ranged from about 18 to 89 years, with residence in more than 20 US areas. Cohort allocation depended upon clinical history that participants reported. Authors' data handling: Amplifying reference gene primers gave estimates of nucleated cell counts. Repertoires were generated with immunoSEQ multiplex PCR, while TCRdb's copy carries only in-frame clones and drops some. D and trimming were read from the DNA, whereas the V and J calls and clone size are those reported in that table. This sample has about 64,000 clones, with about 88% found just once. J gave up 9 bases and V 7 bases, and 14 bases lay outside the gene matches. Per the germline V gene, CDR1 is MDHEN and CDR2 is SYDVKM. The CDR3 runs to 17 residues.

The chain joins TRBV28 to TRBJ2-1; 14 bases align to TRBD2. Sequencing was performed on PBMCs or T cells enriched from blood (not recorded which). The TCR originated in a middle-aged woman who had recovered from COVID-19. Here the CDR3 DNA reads TGTGCCAGCACCCCTTCCGGGACTAGCGGGGGACTCGGTGAGCAGTTCTTC. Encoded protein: CASTPSGTSGGLGEQFF. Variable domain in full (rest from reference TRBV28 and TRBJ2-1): DVKVTQSSRYLVKRTGEKVFLECVQDMDHENMFWYRQDPGLGLRLIYFSYDVKMKEKGDIPEGYSVSREKKERFSLILESASTNQTSMYLCASTPSGTSGGLGEQFFGPGTRLTVL.